This entry is about one TCR beta chain. This entry belongs to a study of blood T cell repertoires in COVID-19. With V trimmed by 7 bases and J by 4 bases, 15 bases remained unmatched. Germline lookup yields CDR1 MNHNY and CDR2 SVGAGI (reference sequence). This CDR3 region has 16 residues. Authors' data handling: Nucleated cell counts were estimated from reference gene primer amplification. TCRdb's copy holds only in-frame clones and misses some; the assay was immunoSEQ multiplex PCR. V and J calls and clone size are copied from that table; D and trimming were computed from the DNA. The sample carries some 240,000 clones, roughly 87% recorded once.

Sequencing was performed on peripheral blood. The sequence came from a man between 60 and 75 years old who had recovered from COVID-19. The chain combines TRBV6-6 with TRBJ1-2, with 7 bases aligning to TRBD1. The CDR3 reads CASTTPTVGTAYGYTF. The CDR3 bases are TGTGCCAGCACCACTCCGACGGTCGGGACAGCCTATGGCTACACCTTC.